These T cell receptor beta chains were read from a single sample in a study of neurological immune-mediated disorders. TCRdb re-analysed the 5' RACE reads in MiXCR, keeping a single row per CDR3 protein. The sample has some 65,000 distinct CDR3 sequences, around 5.2% seen once. What was sequenced was PBMCs. The origin of the receptors is a woman aged 25-40 years with multiple sclerosis. The CDR3 runs from the conserved cysteine through the conserved F or W. D genes are given only for firm matches. Not all rows give a size; the values are once, few, many and, for expanded clones, a class.

CDR3 protein | CDR3 DNA | clone size | J gene | V gene | D gene
CSARGADSSYEQYF | TGCAGTGCCAGGGGGGCGGATAGCTCCTACGAGCAGTACTTC | many | TRBJ2-7 | TRBV20-1 | NA
CASSENRKETQYF | TGTGCCAGCAGTGAAAATCGGAAAGAGACCCAGTACTTC | many | TRBJ2-5 | TRBV2 | NA
CSARRTVNTEAFF | TGCAGTGCTCGTCGGACGGTGAACACTGAAGCTTTCTTT | many | TRBJ1-1 | TRBV20-1 | NA
CASSPARLNTEAFF | TGCGCCAGCAGCCCGGCCAGGCTGAACACTGAAGCTTTCTTT | many | TRBJ1-1 | TRBV5-1 | NA
CASKEGTGNHSPLNF | TGCGCCAGCAAGGAAGGGACAGGCAATCATTCACCCCTCAACTTT | NA | TRBJ1-6 | TRBV5-1 | TRBD1
CSASLSDYGYTF | TGCAGTGCTAGTCTATCGGACTATGGCTACACCTTC | many | TRBJ1-2 | TRBV20-1 | NA
CASSPLGWQPQNF | TGTGCCAGCTCACCATTGGGTTGGCAGCCCCAGAATTTT | few | TRBJ1-5 | TRBV18 | NA
CASSLLGDLVRANVLTF | TGCGCCAGCAGCTTGTTAGGAGACCTTGTTCGGGCCAACGTCCTGACTTTC | many | TRBJ2-6 | TRBV5-1 | NA
CATSGGSNQPQHF | TGTGCCACCAGCGGGGGGAGCAATCAGCCCCAGCATTTT | few | TRBJ1-5 | TRBV15 | NA
CASSLDYYEQYF | TGTGCCAGCAGCTTAGACTACTACGAGCAGTACTTC | many | TRBJ2-7 | TRBV7-2 | NA
CASSSEAKNIQYF | TGTGCCAGCAGTTCCGAGGCCAAAAACATTCAGTACTTC | NA | TRBJ2-4 | TRBV6-2/TRBV6-3 | NA
CASSASRTGNTIYF | TGCGCCAGCAGCGCCTCAAGAACTGGAAACACCATATATTTT | NA | TRBJ1-3 | TRBV10-2 | NA